The 8 T cell receptor beta chains in this list originate from one sample, sequenced in a study of blood T cell repertoires in COVID-19. The data were produced by immunoSEQ multiplex PCR, yet TCRdb's version contains in-frame clones alone and is incomplete. The sample shows fewer than 200,000 clones, 80% to 85% of them seen only once. The sequenced material came from peripheral blood. The receptors originated from a woman aged 70-85 years with COVID-19, enrolled during active disease.

V is TRBV9 and J is TRBJ2-7, with D perhaps matching TRBD2 (6 bases). CDR1 is SGDLS, CDR2 YYNGEE, per germline. The CDR3 spans 14 residues. Deletions cut 0 bases from V and 1 base from J, with 8 bases between. The CDR3 region is CASSVGTNSYEQYF. CDR3 nucleotides: TGTGCCAGCAGCGTAGGGACTAATTCCTACGAGCAGTACTTC.

This chain connects TRBV6-2 or TRBV6-3 to TRBJ2-5; a possible D gene is TRBD2 (5 bases). The CDR3 has 14 amino acids. Germline CDR1 is MNHEY and CDR2 is SVGEGT. Deletions cut 5 bases from V and 4 bases from J, with 14 bases between. Here the CDR3 reads CASSDALGRETQYF. As DNA, the CDR3 is TGTGCCAGCAGTGACGCCCTGGGGAGAGAGACCCAGTACTTC.

This rearrangement joins TRBV7-2 to TRBJ1-2, with a tentative D call TRBD1 (5 bases). In germline, CDR1 is SGHTA, CDR2 FQGNSA. The CDR3 loop spans 14 amino acids. The V and J ends lost 4 bases and 2 bases respectively, with 11 bases between them. The CDR3 DNA sequence: TGTGCCAGCAGCTCGATAGGGGCAAACTATGGCTACACCTTC. It specifies CASSSIGANYGYTF.

The gene calls are TRBV28 and TRBJ2-1, with D possibly matching TRBD2 (5 bases). There are 15 residues in the CDR3. The V and J ends lost 4 bases and 0 bases respectively, with 10 bases between them. CDR1 and CDR2 (germline): MDHEN, SYDVKM. The chain's CDR3 is CASSSGRSSYNEQFF. CDR3 in DNA: TGTGCCAGCAGTTCGGGGAGAAGCTCCTACAATGAGCAGTTCTTC.

The V and J genes are TRBV7-2 and TRBJ2-2; no reliable D call. The CDR3 spans 14 residues. V was cut by 6 bases and J by 1 base, with 9 bases left in between. Germline CDR1 SGHTA, CDR2 FQGNSA. The CDR3, as DNA: TGTGCCAGCAGGCAAAACAGGAACACCGGGGAGCTGTTTTTT. Translation gives CASRQNRNTGELFF.

This chain connects TRBV30 to TRBJ1-6; D uncertain. Trimming shortened V by 1 base and J by 0 bases, and 7 bases separated the two germline ends. The germline V gene has CDR1 GTSNPN and CDR2 SVGIG (reference sequence). This CDR3 comprises 15 residues. The CDR3 region has the DNA TGTGCCTGGAGTGGACGGAGCTCCTATAATTCACCCCTCCACTTT. Translated: CAWSGRSSYNSPLHF.

This clone has just one count. The rearrangement links TRBV6-1 to TRBJ1-2, with D perhaps TRBD1 (5 bases). V was trimmed by 4 bases and J by 2 bases, leaving 17 bases between them. Germline assignment: CDR1 MNHNS and CDR2 SASEGT. The CDR3 loop spans 16 amino acids. The CDR3, as DNA: TGTGCCAGCAGTGGATGGTCATCAAGGGGCAACTATGGCTACACCTTC. This gives the protein CASSGWSSRGNYGYTF.

The CDR3 DNA is TGTGCCAGCAGCACCACCCTGGGGGGTAACTATGGCTACACCTTC. Amino acid sequence: CASSTTLGGNYGYTF. This chain joins TRBV6-2 or TRBV6-3 and TRBJ1-2; TRBD1 might be the D (5 bases). The ends were cut back, 6 bases at V and 1 base at J, with 15 bases in the middle. Germline values: CDR1 MNHEY, CDR2 SVGEGT. CDR3 length: 15 residues.